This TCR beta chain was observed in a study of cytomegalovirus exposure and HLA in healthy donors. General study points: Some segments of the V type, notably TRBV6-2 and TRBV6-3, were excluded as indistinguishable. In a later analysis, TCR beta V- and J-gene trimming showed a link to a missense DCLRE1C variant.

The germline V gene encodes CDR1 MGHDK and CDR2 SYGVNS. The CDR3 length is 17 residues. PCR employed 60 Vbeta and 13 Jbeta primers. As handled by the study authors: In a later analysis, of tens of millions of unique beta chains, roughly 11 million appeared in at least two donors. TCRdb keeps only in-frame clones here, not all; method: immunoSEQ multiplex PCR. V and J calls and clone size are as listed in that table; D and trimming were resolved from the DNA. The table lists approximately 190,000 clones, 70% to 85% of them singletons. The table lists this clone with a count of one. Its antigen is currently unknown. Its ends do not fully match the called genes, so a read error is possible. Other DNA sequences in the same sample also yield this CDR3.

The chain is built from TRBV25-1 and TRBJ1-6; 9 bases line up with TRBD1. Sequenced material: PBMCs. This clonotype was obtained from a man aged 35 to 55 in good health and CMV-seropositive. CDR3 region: CASSGPGQGFGYSPLHF. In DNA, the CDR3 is TGTGCTAGCAGTGGACCGGGACAGGGATTTGGGTATTCACCCCTCCACTTT.